This TCR beta chain emerged from a study of patients and donors after allogeneic stem cell transplantation. From the RT-PCR reads, TCRdb called clonotypes with MiXCR, one entry per CDR3 protein. The sample records 920,000 or so distinct CDR3 sequences, roughly 18% being singletons. The CDR3 sequence is 19 residues long. CDR1 and CDR2 (germline): DFQATT, SNEGSKA (reference sequence). The trim removed 2 bases at V and 1 base at J, leaving 16 bases unmatched. This chain joins TRBV20-1 and TRBJ2-4, with 8 bases matching TRBD2. The TCR was taken from a human donor who was either an allogeneic HSCT recipient or a stem cell or donor lymphocyte infusion donor (not recorded which). It is not recorded whose cells these are; they may come from a transplant donor. The sample was blood, either unsorted or a sorted T cell fraction (not recorded which). The CDR3 spells CSARTGLVLRELAKNIQYF. CDR3 bases: TGCAGTGCTAGAACGGGACTAGTCCTAAGGGAACTGGCCAAAAACATTCAGTACTTC.